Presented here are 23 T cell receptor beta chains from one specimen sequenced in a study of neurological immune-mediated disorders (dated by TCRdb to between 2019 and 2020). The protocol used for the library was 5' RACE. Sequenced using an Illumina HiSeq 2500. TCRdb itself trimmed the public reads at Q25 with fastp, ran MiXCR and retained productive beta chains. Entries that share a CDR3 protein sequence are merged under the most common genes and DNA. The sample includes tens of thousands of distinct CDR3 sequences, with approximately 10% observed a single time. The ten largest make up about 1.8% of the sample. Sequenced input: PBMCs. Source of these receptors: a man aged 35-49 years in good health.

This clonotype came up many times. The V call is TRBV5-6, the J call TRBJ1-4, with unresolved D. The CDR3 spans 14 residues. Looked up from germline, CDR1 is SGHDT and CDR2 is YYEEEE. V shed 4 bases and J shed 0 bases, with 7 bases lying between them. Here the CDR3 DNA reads TGTGCCAGCAGCCTAATAGCAACTAATGAAAAACTGTTTTTT. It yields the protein CASSLIATNEKLFF.

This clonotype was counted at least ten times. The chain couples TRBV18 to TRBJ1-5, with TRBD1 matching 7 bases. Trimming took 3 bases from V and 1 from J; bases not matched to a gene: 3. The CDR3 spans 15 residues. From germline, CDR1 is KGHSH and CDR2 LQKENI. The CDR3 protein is CASSPTGLSNQPQHF. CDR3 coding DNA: TGTGCCAGCTCACCGACAGGGCTGAGCAATCAGCCCCAGCATTTT.

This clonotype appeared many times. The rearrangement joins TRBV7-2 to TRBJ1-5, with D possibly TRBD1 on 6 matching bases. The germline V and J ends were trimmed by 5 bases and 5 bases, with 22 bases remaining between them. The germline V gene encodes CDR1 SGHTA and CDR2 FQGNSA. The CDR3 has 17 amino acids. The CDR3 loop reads CASSPRPSGGGHQPQHF. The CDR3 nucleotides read TGTGCCAGCAGCCCAAGACCCTCGGGGGGCGGCCATCAGCCCCAGCATTTT.

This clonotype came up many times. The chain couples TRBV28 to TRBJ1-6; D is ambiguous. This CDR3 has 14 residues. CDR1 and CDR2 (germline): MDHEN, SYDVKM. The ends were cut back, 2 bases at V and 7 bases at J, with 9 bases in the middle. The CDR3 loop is CASSLRAGNSPLHF. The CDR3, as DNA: TGTGCCAGCAGTTTAAGAGCGGGAAATTCACCCCTCCACTTT.

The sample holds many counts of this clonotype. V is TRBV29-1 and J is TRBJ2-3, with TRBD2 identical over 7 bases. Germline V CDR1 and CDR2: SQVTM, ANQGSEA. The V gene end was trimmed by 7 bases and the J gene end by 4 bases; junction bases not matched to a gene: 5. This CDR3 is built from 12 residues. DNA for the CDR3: TGCAGCGCGGAGGGAGGGTCAGATACGCAGTATTTT. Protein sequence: CSAEGGSDTQYF.

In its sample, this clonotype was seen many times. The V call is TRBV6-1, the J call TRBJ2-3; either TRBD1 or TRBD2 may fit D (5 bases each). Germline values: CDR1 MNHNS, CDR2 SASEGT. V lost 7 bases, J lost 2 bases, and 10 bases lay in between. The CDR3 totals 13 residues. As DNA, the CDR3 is TGTGCCAGCATGGGACCGAACACAGATACGCAGTATTTT. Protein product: CASMGPNTDTQYF.

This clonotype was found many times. CDR3: CASSLLARNEDTQYF. As DNA, the CDR3 is TGCGCCAGCAGCCTTCTAGCGCGTAACGAAGATACGCAGTATTTT. The chain uses TRBV5-1 and TRBJ2-3, with a tentative D call TRBD2 (6 bases). The CDR3 runs 15 residues. Trimming pared 4 bases from V and 5 bases from J, leaving 17 bases between. Germline values: CDR1 SGHRS, CDR2 YFSETQ.

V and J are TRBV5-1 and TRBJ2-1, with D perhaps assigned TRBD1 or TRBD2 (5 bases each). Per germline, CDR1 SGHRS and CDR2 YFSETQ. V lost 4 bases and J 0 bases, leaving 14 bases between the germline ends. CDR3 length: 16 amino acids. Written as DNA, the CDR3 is TGCGCCAGCAGCCCTGACGAGGGGTCCTCCTACAATGAGCAGTTCTTC. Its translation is CASSPDEGSSYNEQFF.

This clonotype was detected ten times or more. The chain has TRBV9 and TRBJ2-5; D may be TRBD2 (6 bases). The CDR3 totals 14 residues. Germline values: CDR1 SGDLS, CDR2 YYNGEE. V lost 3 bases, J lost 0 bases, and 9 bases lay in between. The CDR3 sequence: CASSAGTYQETQYF. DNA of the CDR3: TGTGCCAGCAGCGCCGGGACTTACCAAGAGACCCAGTACTTC.

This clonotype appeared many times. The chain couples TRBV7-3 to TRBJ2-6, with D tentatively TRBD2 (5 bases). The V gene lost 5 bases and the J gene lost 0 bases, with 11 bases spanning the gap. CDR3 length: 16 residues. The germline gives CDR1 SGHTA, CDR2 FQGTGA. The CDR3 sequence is CASSLTRDSGANVLTF. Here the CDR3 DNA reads TGTGCCAGCAGCCTCACGAGGGACTCTGGGGCCAACGTCCTGACTTTC.

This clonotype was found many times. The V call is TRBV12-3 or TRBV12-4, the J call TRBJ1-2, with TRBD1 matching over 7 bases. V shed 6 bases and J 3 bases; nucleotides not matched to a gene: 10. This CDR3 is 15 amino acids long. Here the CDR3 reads CASSYDRVGDYGYTF. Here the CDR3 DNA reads TGTGCCAGCAGCTACGACAGGGTCGGAGACTATGGCTACACCTTC.

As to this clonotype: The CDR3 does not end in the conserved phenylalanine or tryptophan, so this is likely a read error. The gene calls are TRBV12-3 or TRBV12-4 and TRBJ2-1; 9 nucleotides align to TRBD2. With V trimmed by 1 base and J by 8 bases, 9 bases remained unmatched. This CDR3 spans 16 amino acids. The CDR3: CASSLGSLAGIDEQFL. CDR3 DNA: TGTGCCAGCAGTTTAGGATCTCTAGCGGGAATCGATGAGCAGTTCTTA.

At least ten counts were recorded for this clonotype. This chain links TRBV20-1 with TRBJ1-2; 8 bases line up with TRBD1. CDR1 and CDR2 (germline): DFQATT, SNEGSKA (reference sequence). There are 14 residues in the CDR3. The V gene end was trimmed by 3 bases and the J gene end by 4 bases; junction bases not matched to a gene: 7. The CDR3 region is CSARGQVRAYGYTF. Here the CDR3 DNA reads TGCAGTGCTAGGGGACAGGTTCGGGCCTATGGCTACACCTTC.

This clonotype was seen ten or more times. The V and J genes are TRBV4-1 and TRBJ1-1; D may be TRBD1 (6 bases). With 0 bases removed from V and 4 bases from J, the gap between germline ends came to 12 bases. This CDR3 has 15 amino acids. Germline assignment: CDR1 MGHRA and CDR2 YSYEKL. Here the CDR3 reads CASSQDPQGSTEAFF. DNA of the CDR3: TGCGCCAGCAGCCAAGATCCGCAGGGGAGCACTGAAGCTTTCTTT.

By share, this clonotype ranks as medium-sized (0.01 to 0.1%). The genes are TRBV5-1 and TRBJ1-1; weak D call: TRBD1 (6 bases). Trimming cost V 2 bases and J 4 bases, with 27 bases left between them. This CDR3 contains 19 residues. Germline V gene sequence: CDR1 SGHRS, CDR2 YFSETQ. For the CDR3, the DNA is TGCGCCAGCAGCTTCCATACCCTTACTCCGGGGGGCTCGACCACTGAAGCTTTCTTT. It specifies CASSFHTLTPGGSTTEAFF.

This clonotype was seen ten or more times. The CDR3 DNA is TGTGCCAGCAGTTTCATCCCGGGACTAGCGGGAGTCGGGTCAGATACGCAGTATTTT. Translated: CASSFIPGLAGVGSDTQYF. This sequence joins TRBV6-5 and TRBJ2-3; 14 bases line up with TRBD2. Germline V lookup: CDR1 MNHEY, CDR2 SVGAGI. The CDR3 runs to 19 residues. Trimming removed 4 bases from V and 4 bases from J; junction bases left unmatched: 13.

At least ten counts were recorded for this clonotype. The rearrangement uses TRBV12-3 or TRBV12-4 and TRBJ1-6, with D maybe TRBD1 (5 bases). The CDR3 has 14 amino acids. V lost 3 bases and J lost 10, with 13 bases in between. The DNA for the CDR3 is TGTGCCAGCAGTTTCGCAGGGAACGGATCACCCCTCCACTTT. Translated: CASSFAGNGSPLHF.

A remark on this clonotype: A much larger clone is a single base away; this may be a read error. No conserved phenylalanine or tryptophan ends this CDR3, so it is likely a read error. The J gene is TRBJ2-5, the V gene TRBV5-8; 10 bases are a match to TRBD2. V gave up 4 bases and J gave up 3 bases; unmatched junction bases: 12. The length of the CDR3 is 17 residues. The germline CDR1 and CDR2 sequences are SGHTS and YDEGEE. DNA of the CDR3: TGTGCCAGCAGCCTTGGAACTAGCGGGACATTAAAAGAGACCCAGTACATC. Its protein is CASSLGTSGTLKETQYI.

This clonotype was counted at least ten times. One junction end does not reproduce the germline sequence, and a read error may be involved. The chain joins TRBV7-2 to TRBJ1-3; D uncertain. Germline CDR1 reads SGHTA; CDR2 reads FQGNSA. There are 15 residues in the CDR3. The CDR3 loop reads CASSLGPISGNTIYF. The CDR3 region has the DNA TGTGCCAGCAGTTTAGGACCGATCTCTGGAAACACCATATATTTT.

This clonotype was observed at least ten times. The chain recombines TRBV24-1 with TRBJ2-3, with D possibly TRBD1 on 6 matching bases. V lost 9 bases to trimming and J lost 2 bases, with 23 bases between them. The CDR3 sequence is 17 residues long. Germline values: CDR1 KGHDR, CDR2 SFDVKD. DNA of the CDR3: TGTGCCACCGGGACCAGGGGAAGGGGGTCCTTCACAGATACGCAGTATTTT. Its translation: CATGTRGRGSFTDTQYF.

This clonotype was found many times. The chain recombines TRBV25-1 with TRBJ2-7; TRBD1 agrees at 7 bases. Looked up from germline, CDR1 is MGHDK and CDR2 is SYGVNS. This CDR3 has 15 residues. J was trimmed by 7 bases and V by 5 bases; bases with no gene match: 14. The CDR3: CASSHESRTGPEQYF. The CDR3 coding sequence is TGTGCCAGCAGTCACGAATCTAGGACAGGCCCGGAGCAGTACTTC.

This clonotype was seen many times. The CDR3 DNA reads as TGCAGTGCTAGACACAGGCTCGGTGTTTACACTGAAGCTTTCTTT. Its protein is CSARHRLGVYTEAFF. The J gene is TRBJ1-1, the V gene TRBV20-1; D is possibly TRBD1 (5 bases). The CDR3 has 15 residues. In germline, CDR1 is DFQATT, CDR2 SNEGSKA (reference sequence). V dropped 2 bases and J dropped 3 bases, with 16 bases sitting between them.

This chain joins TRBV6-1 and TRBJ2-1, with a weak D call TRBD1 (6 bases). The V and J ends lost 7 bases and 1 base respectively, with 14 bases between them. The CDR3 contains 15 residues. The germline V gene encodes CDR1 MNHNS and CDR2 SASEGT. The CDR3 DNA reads TGTGCCAGCACTCGAGAGACAGGATCCTACAATGAGCAGTTCTTC. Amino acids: CASTRETGSYNEQFF.